These 6 T cell receptor beta chains were all obtained from the same sample, sequenced in a study. TCRdb redid the calling of the reads with MiXCR, one entry per CDR3 protein. The sample has 3,500 to 4,500 distinct CDR3 sequences; around 9.1% are singletons. The specimen sequenced was CD4+ T cells from peripheral blood. Receptors originate from a human donor with rheumatoid arthritis.

By proportion, this clonotype is medium-sized. The V gene is TRBV15, the J gene TRBJ2-3; D is undetermined. V was trimmed by 0 bases and J by 5 bases, leaving 15 bases between them. The CDR3 consists of 16 residues. CDR1 is LNHNV, CDR2 YYDKDF, per germline (reference sequence). The CDR3 DNA reads as TGTGCCACCAGCAGAGAAAAGGGTCTAGTGATAGATACGCAGTATTTT. It specifies CATSREKGLVIDTQYF.

By sample fraction, this clonotype is medium-sized. V usage is TRBV15 and J usage is TRBJ1-3, with D perhaps TRBD1 (6 bases). V was cut by 1 base and J by 4 bases, with 17 bases left in between. CDR3 length: 17 amino acids. In germline, CDR1 is LNHNV, CDR2 YYDKDF (reference sequence). The chain's CDR3 is CATSRGSLQGTGNTIYF. The CDR3 coding sequence is TGTGCCACCAGCAGAGGGTCTCTACAGGGAACGGGAAACACCATATATTTT.

In its sample, this clonotype was seen many times. The chain joins TRBV12-3 or TRBV12-4 to TRBJ1-2; D unresolved. The ends were cut back, 5 bases at V and 4 bases at J, with 8 bases in the middle. This CDR3 has 12 amino acids. CDR3 amino acids: CASSRRSYGYTF. DNA of the CDR3: TGTGCCAGCAGTCGACGGAGCTATGGCTACACCTTC.

In this sample, this clonotype turned up a few times. The chain couples TRBV6-6 to TRBJ2-7; D uncertain. V was clipped by 5 bases and J by 6 bases, with 23 bases between them. This CDR3 is 16 amino acids long. Germline V gene lookup returns CDR1 MNHNY and CDR2 SVGAGI (reference sequence). This CDR3 is CASSQLIPNVVREQYF. The CDR3 coding sequence is TGTGCCAGCAGTCAGCTGATCCCGAACGTAGTGCGCGAGCAGTACTTC.

This rearrangement joins TRBV7-2 to TRBJ2-1, with D possibly being TRBD2 (6 bases). Germline V lookup: CDR1 SGHTA, CDR2 FQGNSA. Trimming took 3 bases from V and 8 from J, leaving 14 bases between them. The CDR3 extends over 14 amino acids. The CDR3 coding sequence is TGTGCCAGCAGCTTCGGAGGGAGTCTCCATGAGCAGTTCTTC. As protein: CASSFGGSLHEQFF. Complete variable domain (other parts from reference TRBV7-2 and TRBJ2-1): GAGVSQSPSNKVTEKGKDVELRCDPISGHTALYWYRQSLGQGLEFLIYFQGNSAPDKSGLPSDRFSAERTGGSVSTLTIQRTQQEDSAVYLCASSFGGSLHEQFFGPGTRLTVL.

This clonotype was detected many times. The gene calls are TRBV12-3 or TRBV12-4 and TRBJ2-3; unclear D gene. Trimming removed 7 bases at V and 0 bases at J, with 11 bases between. This CDR3 comprises 14 residues. CDR3 sequence: CASIRGFSTDTQYF. The CDR3 bases are TGTGCCAGCATAAGAGGTTTCAGCACAGATACGCAGTATTTT.